These T cell receptor beta chains were read from a single sample in a study of early T cells in non-severe SARS-CoV-2 infection. TCRdb called the 5' RACE reads again in MiXCR, with one record for every CDR3 protein. The profile shows about 70,000 distinct CDR3 sequences, over 3.5% of them singletons. The sample consisted of whole blood, taken at baseline. Source of these receptors: an adult who was a healthcare worker with PCR-confirmed SARS-CoV-2 infection or an uninfected control (not recorded which). The donor label of this sample is uncertain. The CDR3 runs from the conserved cysteine through the conserved F or W. A D gene is named only where the DNA matches it firmly. Size is stated for part of the rows, as once, few or many counts, or as a class when the clone is expanded.

V gene,J gene,D gene,clone size,CDR3 DNA,CDR3 protein
TRBV10-2,TRBJ1-5,-,many,TGCGCCAGCAGTTCCTGGGACGGCGTAAATCAGCCCCAGCATTTT,CASSSWDGVNQPQHF
TRBV6-1,TRBJ1-2,TRBD1,few,TGTGCCAGCCAGCACTTCAATTCCGGGACAGTTAACTATGGCTACACCTTC,CASQHFNSGTVNYGYTF
TRBV28,TRBJ2-5,-,many,TGTGCCAGCGGGGGGGGCATACAAGAGACCCAGTACTTC,CASGGGIQETQYF
TRBV18,TRBJ1-4,-,-,TGTGCCAGCTCCCCTCAGGGGTCAACTAATGAAAAACTGTTTTTT,CASSPQGSTNEKLFF
TRBV5-1,TRBJ2-4,-,many,TGCGCCAGCAGCCGCAACAGAGATGCCGGCATTCAGTACTTC,CASSRNRDAGIQYF
TRBV6-5,TRBJ1-6,-,many,TGTGCCAGCAGTTATACAGGGTCACCCCTCCACTTT,CASSYTGSPLHF
TRBV20-1,TRBJ2-3,-,many,TGCAGTGCTAGAGCCACAGATACGCAGTATTTT,CSARATDTQYF
TRBV12-3/TRBV12-4,TRBJ1-1,-,few,TGTGCCAGCAGTTTGGGCCTCCAAGGGGGTGCTTTCTTT,CASSLGLQGGAFF
TRBV20-1,TRBJ2-7,TRBD1,-,TGCAGTGCTAGGGGGACCGGGACAGTAAACTACGAGCAGTACTTC,CSARGTGTVNYEQYF
TRBV12-3/TRBV12-4,TRBJ1-1,-,few,TGTGCCAGCAGCCTCTTGGGACCTCCGAGGACTGAAGCTTTCTTT,CASSLLGPPRTEAFF
TRBV19,TRBJ2-3,-,-,TGTGCCAGCCAGAGACAGGTCGGCATTGAGGATACGCAGTATTTT,CASQRQVGIEDTQYF
TRBV12-3/TRBV12-4,TRBJ2-2,TRBD1,few,TGTGCCAGCAGTTTCCAGGGACAGGGGAGGCACACCGGGGAGCTGTTTTTT,CASSFQGQGRHTGELFF
TRBV4-3,TRBJ2-7,-,-,TGCGCCAGCAGCCAAGAATCCGGATTTGAGCAGTACTTC,CASSQESGFEQYF
TRBV12-3/TRBV12-4,TRBJ2-7,-,many,TGTGCCAGCAGTTACAGGGCATCCTACGAGCAGTACTTC,CASSYRASYEQYF
TRBV18,TRBJ2-7,TRBD1,few,TGTGCCAGCTCCCCACAGGGACAGTACGAGCAGTACTTC,CASSPQGQYEQYF
TRBV20-1,TRBJ2-1,-,many,TGCAGTGCCAATACAGGGAGAACCTACAATGAGCAGTTCTTC,CSANTGRTYNEQFF
TRBV11-2,TRBJ1-1,-,many,TGTGCCAGCAGCTTAGGGGGGCCGGACACTGAAGCTTTCTTT,CASSLGGPDTEAFF
TRBV15,TRBJ2-3,TRBD2,many,TGTGCCACCAGCAGAGATACGCGGGGACTAGCGACAGATACGCAGTATTTT,CATSRDTRGLATDTQYF
TRBV4-2,TRBJ1-1,-,many,TGTGCCAGCAGCCAAGTGAGGGACACTGAAGCTTTCTTT,CASSQVRDTEAFF
TRBV7-2,TRBJ2-7,-,medium-sized,TGTGCCAGCCTGGAGGCTTACGAGCAGTACTTC,CASLEAYEQYF
TRBV3-1,TRBJ2-5,-,many,TGTGCCAGCAATAGACAAGAGACCCAGTACTTC,CASNRQETQYF
TRBV7-2,TRBJ2-1,-,many,TGTGCCAGCAGCCCCTCCCGGGACAACCACAATGAGCAGTTCTTC,CASSPSRDNHNEQFF
TRBV21-1,TRBJ1-1,-,-,TGTGCCAGCAGCACCTGGACAGGGGTGAACACTGAAGCTTTCTTT,CASSTWTGVNTEAFF